The 3 T cell receptor beta chains reported below all come from one sample, sequenced in a study of shared clonotypes between healthy human individuals. Sequencing used immunoSEQ multiplex PCR; TCRdb keeps in-frame clones, though not all of them. This sample has 2.3 million or so clones, with just over 90% found just once. The sample comprised naive CD4+ T cells from PBMCs. Subset of the sample: CD45RA+ positively selected. These receptors all come from a man aged 18 to 30 in good health. Some clones in this sample may be carry-over from other donors' samples.

This chain uses TRBV6-5 with TRBJ2-3; perhaps TRBD2 as D (6 bases). V lost 2 bases, J lost 9 bases, and 9 bases lay in between. This CDR3 contains 12 residues. Germline V lookup: CDR1 MNHEY, CDR2 SVGAGI. The CDR3 region is CASSYRGTTQYF. The DNA of the CDR3 is TGTGCCAGCAGTTACCGGGGGACGACGCAGTATTTT.

This chain connects TRBV5-1 to TRBJ2-7; 11 nucleotides agree with TRBD2. V dropped 1 base and J dropped 2; count of bases not matched to a gene: 11. Germline V lookup: CDR1 SGHRS, CDR2 YFSETQ. The CDR3 runs 18 residues. Here the CDR3 DNA reads TGCGCCAGCAGCTTGAGATCGCTGGGACTAGCGGAGACCTACGAGCAGTACTTC. It specifies CASSLRSLGLAETYEQYF.

V usage is TRBV28 and J usage is TRBJ1-1, with unresolved D. The CDR3 is 15 residues long. Trimming stripped 3 bases from V and 1 base from J, with 12 bases between. CDR1 is MDHEN and CDR2 is SYDVKM in the germline V gene. The CDR3: CASSFSISANTEAFF. The CDR3 DNA sequence: TGTGCCAGCAGTTTCTCTATTTCCGCGAACACTGAAGCTTTCTTT.